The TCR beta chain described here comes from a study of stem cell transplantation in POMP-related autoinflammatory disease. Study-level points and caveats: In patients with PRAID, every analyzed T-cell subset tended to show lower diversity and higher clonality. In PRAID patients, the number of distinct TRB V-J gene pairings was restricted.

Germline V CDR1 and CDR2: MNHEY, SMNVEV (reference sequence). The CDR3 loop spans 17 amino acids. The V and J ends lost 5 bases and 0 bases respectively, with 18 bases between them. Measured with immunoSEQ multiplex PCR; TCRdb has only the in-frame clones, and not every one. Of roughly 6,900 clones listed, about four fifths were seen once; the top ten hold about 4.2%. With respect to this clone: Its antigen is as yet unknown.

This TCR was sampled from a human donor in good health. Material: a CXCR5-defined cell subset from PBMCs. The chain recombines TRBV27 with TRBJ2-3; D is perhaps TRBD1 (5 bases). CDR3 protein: CASSGRPQGDSTDTQYF. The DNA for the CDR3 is TGTGCCAGCAGTGGCCGGCCCCAAGGGGATAGCACAGATACGCAGTATTTT.